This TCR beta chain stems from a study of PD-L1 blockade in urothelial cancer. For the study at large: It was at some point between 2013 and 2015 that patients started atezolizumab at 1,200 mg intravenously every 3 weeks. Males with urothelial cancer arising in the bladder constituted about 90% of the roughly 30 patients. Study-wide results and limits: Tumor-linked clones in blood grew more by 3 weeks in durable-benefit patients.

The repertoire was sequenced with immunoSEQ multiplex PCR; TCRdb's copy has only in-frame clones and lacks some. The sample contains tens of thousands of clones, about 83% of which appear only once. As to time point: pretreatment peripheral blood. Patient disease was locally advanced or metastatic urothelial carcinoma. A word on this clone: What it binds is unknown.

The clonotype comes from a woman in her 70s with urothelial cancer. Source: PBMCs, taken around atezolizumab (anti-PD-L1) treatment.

DNA for the CDR3: TGTGCCTGGAGGCCCCTGACTACCTCGGAAAAACTGTTTTTT. Protein product: CAWRPLTTSEKLFF. The chain carries TRBV30 and TRBJ1-4; D remains unclear. Per germline, CDR1 GTSNPN and CDR2 SVGIG (reference sequence). The CDR3 covers 14 residues. V lost 3 bases and J 8 bases, leaving 16 bases between the germline ends.